The rows below give T cell receptor beta chains drawn from one sample of a study of OX40 agonist ivuxolimab in advanced cancers. Here immunoSEQ multiplex PCR was the method, and the copy in TCRdb shows in-frame clones only, minus some. The sample records approximately 70,000 clones, roughly nine tenths being singletons. Sequenced material: CD4+ or CD8+ T cells sorted from blood, taken in a trial of the OX40 agonist ivuxolimab. The source of these receptors is an adult with an advanced solid tumor such as melanoma, head and neck, liver or kidney cancer. Each CDR3 is given with its conserved first and last residue. Fields, in order: V gene, J gene, D gene, clone size, CDR3 protein, CDR3 DNA. D genes are given only for firm matches. The listing skips clone size in some rows; elsewhere it reads once, few, many or a size class.

v_call: TRBV19
j_call: TRBJ1-1
d_call: TRBD1
clone_size: -
cdr3_aa: CASSTTGAGNTEAFF
cdr3_nt: TGTGCCAGTAGTACAACAGGGGCGGGGAACACTGAAGCTTTCTTT

v_call: TRBV5-4
j_call: TRBJ2-7
d_call: -
clone_size: -
cdr3_aa: CASGTHPDYEQYF
cdr3_nt: TGTGCCAGCGGGACTCACCCGGACTACGAGCAGTACTTC

v_call: TRBV6-6
j_call: TRBJ1-4
d_call: -
clone_size: few
cdr3_aa: CATETTTNEKLFF
cdr3_nt: TGTGCCACCGAGACGACAACTAATGAAAAACTGTTTTTT

v_call: TRBV9
j_call: TRBJ2-1
d_call: -
clone_size: -
cdr3_aa: CASSVARYDEQFF
cdr3_nt: TGTGCCAGCAGCGTAGCCAGGTACGATGAGCAGTTCTTC

v_call: TRBV7-2
j_call: TRBJ1-1
d_call: TRBD1
clone_size: once
cdr3_aa: CASSNPHRGIGDTEAFF
cdr3_nt: TGTGCCAGCAGCAATCCACACAGGGGTATAGGTGACACTGAAGCTTTCTTT

v_call: TRBV7-9
j_call: TRBJ1-2
d_call: -
clone_size: -
cdr3_aa: CASSLLLGDGYTF
cdr3_nt: TGTGCCAGCAGCTTACTGCTCGGGGATGGCTACACCTTC

v_call: TRBV5-1
j_call: TRBJ1-1
d_call: -
clone_size: -
cdr3_aa: CASSLGFAGTTEAFF
cdr3_nt: TGCGCCAGCAGCTTGGGTTTCGCGGGGACCACTGAAGCTTTCTTT

v_call: TRBV7-9
j_call: TRBJ1-1
d_call: -
clone_size: once
cdr3_aa: CASSTALRVTEAFF
cdr3_nt: TGTGCCAGCAGCACTGCCCTTAGGGTGACTGAAGCTTTCTTT

v_call: TRBV4-2
j_call: TRBJ2-3
d_call: -
clone_size: -
cdr3_aa: CASSQGNSGSTDTQYF
cdr3_nt: TGTGCCAGCAGCCAAGGGAATAGCGGAAGCACAGATACGCAGTATTTT

v_call: TRBV2
j_call: TRBJ1-1
d_call: -
clone_size: -
cdr3_aa: CASTGPGGTEAFF
cdr3_nt: TGTGCCAGCACCGGACCGGGGGGAACTGAAGCTTTCTTT

v_call: TRBV7-2
j_call: TRBJ1-5
d_call: TRBD1
clone_size: -
cdr3_aa: CASSTGQGRNQPQHF
cdr3_nt: TGTGCCAGCAGCACCGGACAGGGACGTAATCAGCCCCAGCATTTT

v_call: TRBV6-5
j_call: TRBJ2-7
d_call: -
clone_size: -
cdr3_aa: CASSSTYYEQYF
cdr3_nt: TGTGCCAGCAGTTCGACTTACTACGAGCAGTACTTC

v_call: TRBV29-1
j_call: TRBJ2-1
d_call: -
clone_size: -
cdr3_aa: CSVVPTAGSAYGQFF
cdr3_nt: TGCAGCGTTGTCCCAACGGCAGGGTCTGCTTATGGGCAGTTCTTC

v_call: TRBV7-2
j_call: TRBJ2-3
d_call: -
clone_size: once
cdr3_aa: CASSFASPDTQYF
cdr3_nt: TGTGCCAGCAGCTTTGCAAGCCCAGATACGCAGTATTTT

v_call: TRBV11-1
j_call: TRBJ1-2
d_call: TRBD1
clone_size: many
cdr3_aa: CASSSAGSTGGGYTF
cdr3_nt: TGTGCCAGCAGCTCCGCCGGGTCGACAGGGGGCGGCTACACCTTC

v_call: TRBV28
j_call: TRBJ1-2
d_call: -
clone_size: once
cdr3_aa: CASRGENYGYTF
cdr3_nt: TGTGCCAGCAGGGGAGAGAACTATGGCTACACCTTC

v_call: TRBV7-9
j_call: TRBJ1-2
d_call: -
clone_size: few
cdr3_aa: CASSPEAVYGYTF
cdr3_nt: TGTGCCAGCAGCCCGGAAGCAGTCTATGGCTACACCTTC

v_call: TRBV29-1
j_call: TRBJ1-2
d_call: -
clone_size: -
cdr3_aa: CSVEGAAGNYGYTF
cdr3_nt: TGCAGCGTTGAGGGGGCGGCAGGCAACTATGGCTACACCTTC

v_call: TRBV6-8
j_call: TRBJ2-7
d_call: -
clone_size: -
cdr3_aa: CASSPIYEQYF
cdr3_nt: TGTGCCAGCAGTCCTATATACGAGCAGTACTTC

v_call: TRBV5-1
j_call: TRBJ2-3
d_call: -
clone_size: once
cdr3_aa: CASRKDVPDTQYF
cdr3_nt: TGCGCCAGCCGCAAGGACGTTCCGGATACGCAGTATTTT

v_call: TRBV28
j_call: TRBJ1-6
d_call: TRBD1
clone_size: -
cdr3_aa: CASSPGTGTYNSPLHF
cdr3_nt: TGTGCCAGCAGTCCGGGGACAGGGACTTATAATTCACCCCTCCACTTT

v_call: TRBV28
j_call: TRBJ2-3
d_call: TRBD2
clone_size: -
cdr3_aa: CAWASGGEGDTQYF
cdr3_nt: TGTGCCTGGGCGTCAGGCGGGGAGGGAGATACGCAGTATTTT

v_call: TRBV7-3
j_call: TRBJ1-2
d_call: -
clone_size: -
cdr3_aa: CASSLTSQGIYGYTF
cdr3_nt: TGTGCCAGCAGCTTAACTTCCCAGGGTATCTATGGCTACACCTTC

v_call: TRBV6-1
j_call: TRBJ2-7
d_call: -
clone_size: -
cdr3_aa: CALELGRYEQYF
cdr3_nt: TGTGCCCTAGAACTGGGGCGCTACGAGCAGTACTTC